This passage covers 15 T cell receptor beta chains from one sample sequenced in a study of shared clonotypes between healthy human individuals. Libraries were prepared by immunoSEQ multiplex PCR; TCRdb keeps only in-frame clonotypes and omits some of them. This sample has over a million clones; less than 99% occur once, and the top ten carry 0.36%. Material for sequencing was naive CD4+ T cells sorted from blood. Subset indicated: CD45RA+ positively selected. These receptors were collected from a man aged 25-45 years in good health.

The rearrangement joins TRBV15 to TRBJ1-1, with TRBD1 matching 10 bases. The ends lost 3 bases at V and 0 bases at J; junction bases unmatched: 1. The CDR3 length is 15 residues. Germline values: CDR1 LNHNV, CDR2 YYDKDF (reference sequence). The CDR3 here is CATSRGQGLNTEAFF. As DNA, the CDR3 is TGTGCCACCAGCAGGGGACAGGGGTTGAACACTGAAGCTTTCTTT.

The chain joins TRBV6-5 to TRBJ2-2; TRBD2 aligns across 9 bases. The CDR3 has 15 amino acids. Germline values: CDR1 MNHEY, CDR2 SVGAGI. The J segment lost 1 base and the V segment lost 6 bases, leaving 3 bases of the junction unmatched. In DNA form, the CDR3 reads TGTGCCAGCAGGTCTAGCGGGGTGAACACCGGGGAGCTGTTTTTT. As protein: CASRSSGVNTGELFF.

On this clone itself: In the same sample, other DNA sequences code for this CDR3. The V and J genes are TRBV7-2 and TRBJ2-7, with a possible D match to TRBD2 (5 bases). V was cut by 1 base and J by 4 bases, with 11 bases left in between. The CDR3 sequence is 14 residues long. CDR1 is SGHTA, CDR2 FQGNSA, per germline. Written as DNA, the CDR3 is TGTGCCAGCAGCTTAGTGGGCGGAGGTTACGAGCAGTACTTC. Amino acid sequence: CASSLVGGGYEQYF.

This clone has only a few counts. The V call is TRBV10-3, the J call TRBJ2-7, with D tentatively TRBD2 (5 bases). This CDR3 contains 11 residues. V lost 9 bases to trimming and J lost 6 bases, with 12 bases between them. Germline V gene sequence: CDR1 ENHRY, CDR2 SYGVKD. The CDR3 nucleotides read TGTGCCATTCTCCTCCGGGGCGAGCAGTACTTC. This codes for CAILLRGEQYF.

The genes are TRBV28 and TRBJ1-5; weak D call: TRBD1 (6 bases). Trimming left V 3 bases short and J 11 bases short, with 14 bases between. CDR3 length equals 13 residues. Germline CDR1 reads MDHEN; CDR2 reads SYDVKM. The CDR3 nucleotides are TGTGCCAGCAGTTTGGGGGGGCGTACAGCCCAGCATTTT. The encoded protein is CASSLGGRTAQHF.

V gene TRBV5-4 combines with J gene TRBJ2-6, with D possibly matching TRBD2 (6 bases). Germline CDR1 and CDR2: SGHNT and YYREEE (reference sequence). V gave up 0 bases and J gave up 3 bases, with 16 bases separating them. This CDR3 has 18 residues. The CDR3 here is CASSLAGTYSGGANVLTF. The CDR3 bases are TGTGCCAGCAGCTTGGCCGGGACTTACAGTGGTGGGGCCAACGTCCTGACTTTC. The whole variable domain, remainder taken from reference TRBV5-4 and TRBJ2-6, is ETGVTQSPTHLIKTRGQQVTLRCSSQSGHNTVSWYQQALGQGPQFIFQYYREEENGRGNFPPRFSGLQFPNYSSELNVNALELDDSALYLCASSLAGTYSGGANVLTFGAGSRLTVL.

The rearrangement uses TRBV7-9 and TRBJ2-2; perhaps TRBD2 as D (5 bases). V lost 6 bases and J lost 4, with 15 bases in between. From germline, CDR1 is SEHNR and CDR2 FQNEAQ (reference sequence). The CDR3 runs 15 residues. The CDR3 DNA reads TGTGCCAGCAGTATTGCGGCGGGCAGCACCGGGGAGCTGTTTTTT. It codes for CASSIAAGSTGELFF. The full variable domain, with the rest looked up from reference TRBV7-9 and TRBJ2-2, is DTGVSQNPRHKITKRGQNVTFRCDPISEHNRLYWYRQTLGQGPEFLTYFQNEAQLEKSRLLSDRFSAERPKGSFSTLEIQRTEQGDSAMYLCASSIAAGSTGELFFGEGSRLTVL.

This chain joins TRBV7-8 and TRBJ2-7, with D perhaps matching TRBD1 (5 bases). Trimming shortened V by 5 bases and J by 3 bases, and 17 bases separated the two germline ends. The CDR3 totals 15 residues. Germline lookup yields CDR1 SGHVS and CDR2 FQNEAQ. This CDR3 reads CASSTYRSRNYEQYF. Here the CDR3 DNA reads TGTGCCAGCAGCACATACAGGTCCCGGAACTACGAGCAGTACTTC. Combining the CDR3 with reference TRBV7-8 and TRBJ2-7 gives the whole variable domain GAGVSQSPRYKVAKRGQDVALRCDPISGHVSLFWYQQALGQGPEFLTYFQNEAQLDKSGLPSDRFFAERPEGSVSTLKIQRTQQEDSAVYLCASSTYRSRNYEQYFGPGTRLTVT.

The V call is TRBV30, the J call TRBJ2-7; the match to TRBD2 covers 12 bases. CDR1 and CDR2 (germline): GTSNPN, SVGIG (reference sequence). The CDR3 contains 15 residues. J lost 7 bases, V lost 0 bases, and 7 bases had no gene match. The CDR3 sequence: CAWSVRGLAGWEQYF. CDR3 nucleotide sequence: TGTGCCTGGAGTGTACGAGGACTAGCGGGATGGGAGCAGTACTTC.

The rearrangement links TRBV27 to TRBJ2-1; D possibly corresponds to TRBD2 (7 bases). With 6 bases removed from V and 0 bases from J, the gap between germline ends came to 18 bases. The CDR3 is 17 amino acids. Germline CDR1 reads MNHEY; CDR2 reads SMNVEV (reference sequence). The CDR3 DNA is TGTGCCAGCAGGCCCAGGGGCGGGAGACCCTCCTACAATGAGCAGTTCTTC. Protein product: CASRPRGGRPSYNEQFF.

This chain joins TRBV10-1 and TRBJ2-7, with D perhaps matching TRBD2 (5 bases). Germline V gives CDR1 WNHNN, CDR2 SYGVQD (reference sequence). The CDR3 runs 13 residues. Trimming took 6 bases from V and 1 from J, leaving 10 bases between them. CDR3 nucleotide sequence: TGCGCCAGCAGGGAGGCCGGGTCCTACGAGCAGTACTTC. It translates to CASREAGSYEQYF.

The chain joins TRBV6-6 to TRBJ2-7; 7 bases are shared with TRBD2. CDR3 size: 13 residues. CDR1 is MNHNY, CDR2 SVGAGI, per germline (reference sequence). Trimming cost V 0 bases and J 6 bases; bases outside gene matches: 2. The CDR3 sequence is CASSYSTSFEQYF. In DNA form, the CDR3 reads TGTGCCAGCAGTTACTCGACTAGCTTCGAGCAGTACTTC.

Here the CDR3 reads CASSASGRGETQYF. The CDR3, as DNA: TGTGCCAGCAGCGCTAGCGGGAGGGGAGAGACCCAGTACTTC. This sequence joins TRBV14 and TRBJ2-5, with TRBD2 matching over 12 bases. The CDR3 is 14 amino acids. Germline loops: CDR1 SGHDN, CDR2 FVKESK. V lost 5 bases to trimming and J lost 4 bases; unmatched junction nucleotides: 2.

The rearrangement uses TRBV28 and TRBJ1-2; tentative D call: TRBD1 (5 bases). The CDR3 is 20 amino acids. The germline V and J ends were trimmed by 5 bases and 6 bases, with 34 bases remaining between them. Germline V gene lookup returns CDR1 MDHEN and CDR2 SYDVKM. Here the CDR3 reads CASSPSGLGGIGGGENGYTF. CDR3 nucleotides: TGTGCCAGCAGTCCCTCCGGCCTGGGGGGTATTGGAGGCGGAGAGAATGGCTACACCTTC.

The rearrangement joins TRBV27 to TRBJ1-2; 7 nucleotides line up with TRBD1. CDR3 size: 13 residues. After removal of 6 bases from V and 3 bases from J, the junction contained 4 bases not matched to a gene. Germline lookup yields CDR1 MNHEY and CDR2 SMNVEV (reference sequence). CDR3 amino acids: CASRGTAHYGYTF. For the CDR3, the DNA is TGTGCCAGCAGGGGGACAGCCCACTATGGCTACACCTTC.